This T cell receptor beta chain is from a study of T cells in Graves' hyperthyroidism and ophthalmopathy. Points from the study as a whole: Ophthalmopathy was identified by the model a median about seven months ahead of onset. By a 13 V-J model, ophthalmopathy was set apart from stable hyperthyroidism.

From RNA transcripts, TCR beta CDR3 regions were amplified. Initially, a first-round RT-PCR of the TCR CDR3 employed the HTBI primer set. From the multiplex PCR reads, TCRdb called clonotypes with MiXCR, one entry per CDR3 protein. In the table there are about 620,000 distinct CDR3 sequences, around 15% of which are singletons. Germline loops: CDR1 MDHEN, CDR2 SYDVKM. V lost 6 bases, J lost 5 bases, and 11 bases stayed unmatched. There are 16 residues in the CDR3. This clonotype has a count of ten or more. Its cognate antigen is unknown. Graves' hyperthyroidism was deemed stable absent ophthalmopathy progression within 18 months. Diagnosing involved the use of clinical symptoms, serum thyroxine and TRAb, thyroid ultrasound and orbital computed tomography.

This rearrangement joins TRBV28 to TRBJ2-1; 9 bases are shared with TRBD2. The sample was blood. This TCR was recovered from a woman aged 25 to 39 with Graves' hyperthyroidism. CDR3 amino acids: CASRREAGGPDNEQFF. CDR3 DNA: TGTGCCAGCAGACGGGAAGCGGGAGGCCCTGACAATGAGCAGTTCTTC. The full variable domain, in which reference TRBV28 and TRBJ2-1 provide the parts outside the CDR3, is DVKVTQSSRYLVKRTGEKVFLECVQDMDHENMFWYRQDPGLGLRLIYFSYDVKMKEKGDIPEGYSVSREKKERFSLILESASTNQTSMYLCASRREAGGPDNEQFFGPGTRLTVL.